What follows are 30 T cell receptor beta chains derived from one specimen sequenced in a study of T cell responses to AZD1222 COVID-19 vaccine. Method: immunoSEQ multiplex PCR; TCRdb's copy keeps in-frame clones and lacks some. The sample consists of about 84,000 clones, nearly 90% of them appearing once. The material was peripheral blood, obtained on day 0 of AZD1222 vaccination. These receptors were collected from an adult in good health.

This CDR3 is CASRPGTGTYNEQFF. The CDR3 nucleotides read TGTGCCAGCAGGCCCGGGACAGGTACCTACAATGAGCAGTTCTTC. The rearrangement links TRBV7-2 to TRBJ2-1; 8 bases align to TRBD1. This CDR3 has 15 amino acids. Germline V gene data show CDR1 as SGHTA and CDR2 as FQGNSA. Losses at the gene ends were 6 bases for V and 2 bases for J; bases not matched to a gene: 6.

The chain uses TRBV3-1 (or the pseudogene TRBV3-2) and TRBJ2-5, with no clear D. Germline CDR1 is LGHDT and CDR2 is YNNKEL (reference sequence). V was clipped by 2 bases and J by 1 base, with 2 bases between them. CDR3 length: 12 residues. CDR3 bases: TGTGCCAGCAGCCAAACCCAAGAGACCCAGTACTTC. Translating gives CASSQTQETQYF.

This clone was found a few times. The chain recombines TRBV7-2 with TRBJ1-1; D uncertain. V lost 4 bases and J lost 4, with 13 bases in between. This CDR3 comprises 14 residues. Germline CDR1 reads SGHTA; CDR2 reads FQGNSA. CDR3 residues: CASSSSPGSTEAFF. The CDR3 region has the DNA TGTGCCAGCAGCTCATCACCGGGGTCCACTGAAGCTTTCTTT.

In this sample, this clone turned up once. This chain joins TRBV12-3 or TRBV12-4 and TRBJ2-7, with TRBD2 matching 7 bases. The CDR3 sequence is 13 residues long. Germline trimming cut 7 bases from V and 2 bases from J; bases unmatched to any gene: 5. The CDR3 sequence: CASTFGGAYEQYF. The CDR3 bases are TGTGCCAGCACTTTTGGGGGGGCCTACGAGCAGTACTTC.

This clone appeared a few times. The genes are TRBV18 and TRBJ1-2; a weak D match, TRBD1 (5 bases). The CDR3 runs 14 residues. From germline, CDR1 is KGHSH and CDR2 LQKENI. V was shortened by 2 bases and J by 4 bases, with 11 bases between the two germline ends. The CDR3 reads CASSPRGPSYGYTF. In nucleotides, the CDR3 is TGTGCCAGCTCACCAAGGGGCCCAAGCTATGGCTACACCTTC.

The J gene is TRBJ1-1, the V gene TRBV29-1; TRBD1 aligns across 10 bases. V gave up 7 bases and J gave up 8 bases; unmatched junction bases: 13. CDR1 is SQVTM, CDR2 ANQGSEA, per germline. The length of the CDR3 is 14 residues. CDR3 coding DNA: TGCAGCGGGCTACCGACAGGGGGCTTACAGGAAGCTTTCTTT. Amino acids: CSGLPTGGLQEAFF.

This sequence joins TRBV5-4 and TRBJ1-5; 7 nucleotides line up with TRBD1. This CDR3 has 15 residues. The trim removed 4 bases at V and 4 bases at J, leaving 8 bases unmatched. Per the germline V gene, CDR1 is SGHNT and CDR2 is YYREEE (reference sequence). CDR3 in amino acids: CASSQQGTANQPQHF. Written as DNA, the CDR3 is TGTGCCAGCAGCCAACAAGGGACAGCAAATCAGCCCCAGCATTTT.

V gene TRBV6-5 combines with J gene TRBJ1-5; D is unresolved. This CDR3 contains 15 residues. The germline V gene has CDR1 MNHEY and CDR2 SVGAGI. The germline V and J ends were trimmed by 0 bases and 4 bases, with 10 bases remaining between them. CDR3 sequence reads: CASSYSRAQNQPQHF. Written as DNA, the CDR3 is TGTGCCAGCAGTTACTCACGGGCCCAAAATCAGCCCCAGCATTTT.

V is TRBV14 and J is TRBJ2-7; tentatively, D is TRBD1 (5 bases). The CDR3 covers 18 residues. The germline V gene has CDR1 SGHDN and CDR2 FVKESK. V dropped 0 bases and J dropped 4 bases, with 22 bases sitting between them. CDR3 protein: CASSQDPTDPTSNYEQYF. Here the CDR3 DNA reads TGTGCCAGCAGCCAAGATCCGACAGATCCCACATCCAATTACGAGCAGTACTTC.

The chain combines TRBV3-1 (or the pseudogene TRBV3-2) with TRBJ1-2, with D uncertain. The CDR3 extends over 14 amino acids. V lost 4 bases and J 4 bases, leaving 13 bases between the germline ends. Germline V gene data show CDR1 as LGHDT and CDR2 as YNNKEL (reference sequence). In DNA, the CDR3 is TGTGCCAGCAGCCGGACCCAACCGTCCTATGGCTACACCTTC. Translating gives CASSRTQPSYGYTF.

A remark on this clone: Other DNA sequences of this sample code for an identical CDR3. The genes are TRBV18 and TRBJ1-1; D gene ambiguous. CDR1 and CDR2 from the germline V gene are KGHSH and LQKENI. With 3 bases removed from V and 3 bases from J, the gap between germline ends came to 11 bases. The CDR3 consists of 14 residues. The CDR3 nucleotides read TGTGCCAGCTCACCTCGGGGTGGAGACACTGAAGCTTTCTTT. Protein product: CASSPRGGDTEAFF.

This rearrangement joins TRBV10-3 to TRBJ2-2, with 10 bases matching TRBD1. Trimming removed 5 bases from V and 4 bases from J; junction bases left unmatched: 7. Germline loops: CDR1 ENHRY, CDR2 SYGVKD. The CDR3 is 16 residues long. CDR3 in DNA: TGTGCCATCAGTCAAAGACAGGGGGCTGGCACCGGGGAGCTGTTTTTT. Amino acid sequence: CAISQRQGAGTGELFF.

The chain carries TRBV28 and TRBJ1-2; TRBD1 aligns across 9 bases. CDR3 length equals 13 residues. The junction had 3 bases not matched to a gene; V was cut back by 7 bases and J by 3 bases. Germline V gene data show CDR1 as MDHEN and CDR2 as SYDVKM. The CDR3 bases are TGTGCCAGCACCGGACAGGGGCACTATGGCTACACCTTC. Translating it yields CASTGQGHYGYTF.

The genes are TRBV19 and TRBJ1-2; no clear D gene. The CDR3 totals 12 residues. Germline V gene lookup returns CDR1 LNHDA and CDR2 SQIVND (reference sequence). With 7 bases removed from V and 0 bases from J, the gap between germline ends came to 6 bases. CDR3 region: CASMRANYGYTF. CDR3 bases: TGTGCCAGTATGCGAGCTAACTATGGCTACACCTTC.

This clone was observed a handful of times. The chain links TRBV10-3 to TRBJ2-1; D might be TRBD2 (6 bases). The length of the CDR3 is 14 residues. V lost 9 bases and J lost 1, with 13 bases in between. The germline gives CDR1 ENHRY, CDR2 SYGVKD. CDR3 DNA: TGTGCCATGAGTAGCGGCTCTTCCTACAATGAGCAGTTCTTC. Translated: CAMSSGSSYNEQFF.

The CDR3 protein is CASSQGGAKNTEAFF. CDR3 DNA: TGTGCCAGCAGCCAAGGCGGCGCAAAGAACACTGAAGCTTTCTTT. This sequence joins TRBV3-1 (or the pseudogene TRBV3-2) and TRBJ1-1; D is undetermined. The V gene lost 1 base and the J gene lost 1 base, with 10 bases spanning the gap. The CDR3 is made up of 15 amino acids. Germline lookup yields CDR1 LGHDT and CDR2 YNNKEL (reference sequence).

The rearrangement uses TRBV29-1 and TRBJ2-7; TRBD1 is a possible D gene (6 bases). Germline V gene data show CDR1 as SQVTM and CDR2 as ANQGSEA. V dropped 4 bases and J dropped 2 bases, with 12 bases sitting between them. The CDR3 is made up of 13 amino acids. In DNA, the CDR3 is TGCAGCGTTGCCCCGGGGACAACCTACGAGCAGTACTTC. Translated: CSVAPGTTYEQYF.

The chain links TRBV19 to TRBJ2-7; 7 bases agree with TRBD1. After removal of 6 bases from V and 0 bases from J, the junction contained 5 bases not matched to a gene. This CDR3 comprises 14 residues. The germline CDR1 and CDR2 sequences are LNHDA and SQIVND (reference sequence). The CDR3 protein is CASRPGQNSYEQYF. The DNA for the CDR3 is TGTGCCAGTAGACCGGGACAGAACTCCTACGAGCAGTACTTC.

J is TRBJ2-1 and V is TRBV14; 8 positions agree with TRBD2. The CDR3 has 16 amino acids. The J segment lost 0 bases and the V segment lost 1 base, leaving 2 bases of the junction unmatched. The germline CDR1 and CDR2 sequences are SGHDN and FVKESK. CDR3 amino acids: CASSQGSGASYNEQFF. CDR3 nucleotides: TGTGCCAGCAGCCAAGGTAGCGGGGCCTCCTACAATGAGCAGTTCTTC.

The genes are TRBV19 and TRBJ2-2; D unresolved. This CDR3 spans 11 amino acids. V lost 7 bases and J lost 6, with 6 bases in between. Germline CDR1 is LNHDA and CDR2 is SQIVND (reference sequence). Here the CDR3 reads CASIEAGELFF. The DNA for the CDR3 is TGTGCCAGTATAGAAGCCGGGGAGCTGTTTTTT.

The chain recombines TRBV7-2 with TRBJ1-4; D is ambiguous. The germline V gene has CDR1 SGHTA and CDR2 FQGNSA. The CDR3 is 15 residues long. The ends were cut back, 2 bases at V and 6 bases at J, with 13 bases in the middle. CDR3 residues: CASSLRLTGYEKLFF. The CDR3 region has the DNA TGTGCCAGCAGCTTAAGGTTGACGGGGTATGAAAAACTGTTTTTT.

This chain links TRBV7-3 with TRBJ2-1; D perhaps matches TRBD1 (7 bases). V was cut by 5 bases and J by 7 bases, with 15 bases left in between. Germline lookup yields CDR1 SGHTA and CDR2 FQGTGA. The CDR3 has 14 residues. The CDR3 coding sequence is TGTGCCAGCAGCGCTCCAGCAGGGGGGAATGAGCAGTTCTTC. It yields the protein CASSAPAGGNEQFF. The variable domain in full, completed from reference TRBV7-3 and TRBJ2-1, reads GAGVSQTPSNKVTEKGKYVELRCDPISGHTALYWYRQSLGQGPEFLIYFQGTGAADDSGLPNDRFFAVRPEGSVSTLKIQRTERGDSAVYLCASSAPAGGNEQFFGPGTRLTVL.

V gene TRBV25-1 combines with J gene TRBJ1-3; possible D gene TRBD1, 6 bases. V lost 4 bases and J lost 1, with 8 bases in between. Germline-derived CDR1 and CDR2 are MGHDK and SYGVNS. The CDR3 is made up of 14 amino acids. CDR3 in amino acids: CASSAGTSGNTIYF. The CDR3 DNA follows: TGTGCCAGCAGTGCTGGGACATCTGGAAACACCATATATTTT. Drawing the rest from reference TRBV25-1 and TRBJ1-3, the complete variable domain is EADIYQTPRYLVIGTGKKITLECSQTMGHDKMYWYQQDPGMELHLIHYSYGVNSTEKGDLSSESTVSRIRTEHFPLTLESARPSHTSQYLCASSAGTSGNTIYFGEGSWLTVV.

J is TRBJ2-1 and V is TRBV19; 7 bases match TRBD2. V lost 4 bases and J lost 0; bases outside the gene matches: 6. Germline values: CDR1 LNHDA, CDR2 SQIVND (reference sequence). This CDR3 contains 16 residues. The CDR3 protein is CASSRGSGTSYNEQFF. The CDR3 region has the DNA TGTGCCAGTAGTAGGGGGAGCGGGACCTCCTACAATGAGCAGTTCTTC.

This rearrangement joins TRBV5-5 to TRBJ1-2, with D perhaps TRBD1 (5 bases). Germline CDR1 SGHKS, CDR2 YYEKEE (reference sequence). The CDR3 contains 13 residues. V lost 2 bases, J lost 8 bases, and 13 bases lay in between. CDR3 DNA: TGTGCCAGCAGCTTAGGCGGCAGGGAGGGCTACACCTTC. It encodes CASSLGGREGYTF.

CDR3 nucleotide sequence: TGTGCCAGCAGCTTATATGGACTAGCGGGAGGGCCCCTCTACGAGCAGTACTTC. Amino acids: CASSLYGLAGGPLYEQYF. The genes are TRBV7-2 and TRBJ2-7, with 15 bases matching TRBD2. The CDR3 is made up of 18 amino acids. The V and J ends lost 2 bases and 3 bases, in that order; junction bases with no gene match: 8. The germline V gene encodes CDR1 SGHTA and CDR2 FQGNSA.

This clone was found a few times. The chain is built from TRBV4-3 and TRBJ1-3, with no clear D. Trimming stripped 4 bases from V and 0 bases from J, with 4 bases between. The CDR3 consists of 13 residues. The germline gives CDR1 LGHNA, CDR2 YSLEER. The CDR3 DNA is TGCGCCAGCAGCCGCTTCTCTGGAAACACCATATATTTT. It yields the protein CASSRFSGNTIYF.

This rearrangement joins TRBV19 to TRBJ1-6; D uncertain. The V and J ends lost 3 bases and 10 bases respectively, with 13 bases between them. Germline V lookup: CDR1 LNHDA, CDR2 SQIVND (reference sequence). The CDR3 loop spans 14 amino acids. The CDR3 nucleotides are TGTGCCAGTAGTATTCGGCAGTCCGAGTCACCCCTCCACTTT. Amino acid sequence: CASSIRQSESPLHF.

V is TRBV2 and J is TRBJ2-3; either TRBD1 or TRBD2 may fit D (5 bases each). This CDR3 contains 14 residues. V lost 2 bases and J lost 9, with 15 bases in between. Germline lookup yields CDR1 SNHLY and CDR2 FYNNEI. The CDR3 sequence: CASSEIVSGSTQYF. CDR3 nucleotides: TGTGCCAGCAGTGAAATAGTGTCAGGGAGCACGCAGTATTTT.

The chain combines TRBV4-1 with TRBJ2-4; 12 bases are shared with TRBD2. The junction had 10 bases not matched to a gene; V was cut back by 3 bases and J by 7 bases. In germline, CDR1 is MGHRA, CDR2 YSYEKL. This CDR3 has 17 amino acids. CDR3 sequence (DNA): TGCGCCAGCAGCCAGGCTACCGGGACTAGCGGGCAGAACATTCAGTACTTC. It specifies CASSQATGTSGQNIQYF.